One T cell receptor (beta chain) is described in this entry. The entry originates in a study of shared clonotypes between healthy human individuals. Profiled with immunoSEQ multiplex PCR; TCRdb holds only in-frame clones, not every one. The table has 900,000 to 1,200,000 clones, 75% to 85% seen once. Germline lookup yields CDR1 SGHDT and CDR2 YYEEEE. V was pared by 2 bases and J by 2 bases, with 10 bases between. This CDR3 is built from 14 residues. The chain combines TRBV5-6 with TRBJ2-5; D is ambiguous. The sequenced sample was memory CD4+ T cells from PBMCs. Subset noted: CD45RA-negative fraction. The receptor was isolated from a man between 18 and 35 years old in good health. Some clones in this sample may be carry-over from other donors' samples. The CDR3 here is CASSFELRQETQYF. The CDR3 bases are TGTGCCAGCAGCTTCGAACTGCGTCAAGAGACCCAGTACTTC.